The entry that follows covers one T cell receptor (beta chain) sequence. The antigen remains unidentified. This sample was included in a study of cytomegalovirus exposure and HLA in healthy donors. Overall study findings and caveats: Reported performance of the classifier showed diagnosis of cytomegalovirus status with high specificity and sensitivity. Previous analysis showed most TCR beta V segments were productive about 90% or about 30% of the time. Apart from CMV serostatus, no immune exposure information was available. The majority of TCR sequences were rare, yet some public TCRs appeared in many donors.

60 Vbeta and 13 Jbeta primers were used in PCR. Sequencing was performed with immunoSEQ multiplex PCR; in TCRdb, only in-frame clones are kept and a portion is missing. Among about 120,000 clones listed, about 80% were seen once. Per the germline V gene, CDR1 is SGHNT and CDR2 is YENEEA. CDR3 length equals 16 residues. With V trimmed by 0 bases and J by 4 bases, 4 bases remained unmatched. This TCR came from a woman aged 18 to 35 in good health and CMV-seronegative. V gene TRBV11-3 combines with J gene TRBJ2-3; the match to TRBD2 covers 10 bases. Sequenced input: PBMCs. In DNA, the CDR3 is TGTGCCAGCAGCTTAGATACTAGCGGGAAGGCAGATACGCAGTATTTT. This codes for CASSLDTSGKADTQYF.